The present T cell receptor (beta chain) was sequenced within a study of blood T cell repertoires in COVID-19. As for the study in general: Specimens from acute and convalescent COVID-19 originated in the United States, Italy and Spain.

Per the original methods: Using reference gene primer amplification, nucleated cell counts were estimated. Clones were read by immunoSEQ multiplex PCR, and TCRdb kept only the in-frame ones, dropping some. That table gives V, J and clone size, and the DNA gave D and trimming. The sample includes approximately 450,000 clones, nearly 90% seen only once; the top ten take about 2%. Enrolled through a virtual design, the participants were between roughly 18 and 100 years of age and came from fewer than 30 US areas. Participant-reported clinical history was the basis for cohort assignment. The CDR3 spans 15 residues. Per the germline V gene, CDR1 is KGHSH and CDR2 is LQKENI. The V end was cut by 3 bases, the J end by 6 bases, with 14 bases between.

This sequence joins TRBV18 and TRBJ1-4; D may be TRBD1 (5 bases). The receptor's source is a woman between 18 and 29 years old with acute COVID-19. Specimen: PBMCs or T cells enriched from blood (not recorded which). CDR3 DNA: TGTGCCAGCTCACCTCGAGGCAGGGCGGATGAAAAACTGTTTTTT. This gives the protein CASSPRGRADEKLFF.